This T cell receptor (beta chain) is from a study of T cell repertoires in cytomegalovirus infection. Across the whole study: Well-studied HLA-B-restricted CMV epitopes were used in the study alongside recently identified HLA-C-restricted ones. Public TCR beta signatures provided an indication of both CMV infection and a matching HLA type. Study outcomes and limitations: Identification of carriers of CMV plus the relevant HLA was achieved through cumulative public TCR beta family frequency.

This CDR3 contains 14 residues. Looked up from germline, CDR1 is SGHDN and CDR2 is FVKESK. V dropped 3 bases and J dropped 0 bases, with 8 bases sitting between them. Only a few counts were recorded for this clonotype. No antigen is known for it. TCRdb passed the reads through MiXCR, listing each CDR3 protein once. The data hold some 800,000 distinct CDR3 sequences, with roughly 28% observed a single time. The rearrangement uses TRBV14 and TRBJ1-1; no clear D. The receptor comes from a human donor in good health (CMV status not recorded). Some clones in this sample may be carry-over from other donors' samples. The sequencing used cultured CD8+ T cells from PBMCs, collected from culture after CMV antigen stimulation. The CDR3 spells CASSHPALNTEAFF. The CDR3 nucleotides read TGTGCCAGCAGCCATCCGGCTTTGAACACTGAAGCTTTCTTT.